This TCR beta chain was found in a study of regulatory T cells in long-lasting Graves disease. Findings and limits, study-wide: Persistent cases of Graves' showed reduced TCR diversity relative to newly diagnosed patients. It was in persistent disease that TRBV28, TRBJ1-2 and TRBJ2-5 were favored.

Sequencing libraries for TCR beta were prepared with iRepertoire HTBI primers and Arm-PCR of CDR3 regions. From the multiplex PCR reads, TCRdb called clonotypes with MiXCR, one entry per CDR3 protein. The data show 350,000 to 450,000 distinct CDR3 sequences, about 16% seen once. In this sample, this clonotype turned up a few times. Its specificity is unknown. Time point noted: newly diagnosed GD, antithyroid drugs for less than 3 months. The TCR library was made from RNA extracted from PBMCs. Approximately 8.9-milliliter peripheral blood samples went into EDTA tubes. Trimming cost V 1 base and J 9 bases; bases outside gene matches: 4. Germline-derived CDR1 and CDR2 are LNHDA and SQIVND (reference sequence). CDR3 length equals 14 residues. These data also featured in a second study, about T cells in Graves' hyperthyroidism and ophthalmopathy. This second report adds: These patients, aged 18 to 65, had recently diagnosed hyperthyroidism lasting under 2 months.

Sequenced material: peripheral blood mononuclear cells (PBMCs), taken at new diagnosis, from a patient treated with antithyroid drugs. This clonotype was obtained from a woman younger than 45 with Graves disease. The V call is TRBV19, the J call TRBJ2-4; 9 bases are a match to TRBD1. The CDR3 spells CASSIVGQGSIQYF. The CDR3 nucleotides read TGTGCCAGTAGTATAGTGGGACAGGGTTCCATTCAGTACTTC.